The rows below give T cell receptor beta chains drawn from one sample of a study of CD8 T cells in Susac syndrome. TCRdb re-called the immunoSEQ multiplex PCR reads with MiXCR, one entry per CDR3 protein. The profile shows around 150,000 distinct CDR3 sequences, 95% of them singletons. Sequencing was carried out using CD8+ T cells from PBMCs. The receptor source for this set is a human donor with Susac syndrome. CDR3s include the opening cysteine and the closing phenylalanine or tryptophan. D genes are given only for firm matches. Rows may omit the clone size; those that give it use once, few, many or a size class.

v_call	j_call	clone_size	d_call	cdr3_aa	cdr3_nt
TRBV5-1	TRBJ2-5	-	TRBD1	CASSSPTTGGLVETQYF	TGCGCCAGCAGCTCCCCCACTACAGGGGGCTTGGTGGAGACCCAGTACTTC
TRBV12-5	TRBJ2-7	-	TRBD1	CASAPDRLGYEQYF	TGTGCTAGTGCCCCGGACAGGCTCGGGTACGAGCAGTACTTC
TRBV5-1	TRBJ2-3	-	TRBD2	CASSLTSGSYLGGDTQYF	TGCGCCAGCAGCTTGACTAGCGGGAGCTACCTTGGGGGGGATACGCAGTATTTT
TRBV28	TRBJ2-1	-	TRBD2	CASSLTSGSIADDEQFF	TGTGCCAGCAGTTTGACTAGCGGGAGTATAGCCGACGATGAGCAGTTCTTC
TRBV9	TRBJ2-5	-	-	CASSAEGAPQETQYF	TGTGCCAGCAGCGCCGAAGGGGCTCCTCAAGAGACCCAGTACTTC
TRBV9	TRBJ2-7	-	-	CASSVAGRASPYEQYF	TGTGCCAGCAGCGTAGCGGGAAGGGCAAGTCCCTACGAGCAGTACTTC
TRBV14	TRBJ2-7	-	-	CASSQDSYEQYF	TGTGCCAGCAGCCAAGACTCCTACGAGCAGTACTTC
TRBV12-3/TRBV12-4	TRBJ2-7	-	TRBD2	CASSLLAGGNEQYF	TGTGCCAGCAGTTTATTAGCGGGAGGAAACGAGCAGTACTTC
TRBV20-1	TRBJ2-5	-	-	CSARGVSGTPGETQYF	TGCAGTGCTAGGGGTGTATCCGGGACCCCAGGAGAGACCCAGTACTTC
TRBV7-2	TRBJ2-1	-	-	CASSSPARLGSDEQFF	TGTGCCAGCAGCTCCCCGGCCCGACTAGGGAGCGATGAGCAGTTCTTC
TRBV7-9	TRBJ2-1	-	-	CASSSRGCPYNEQFF	TGTGCCAGCAGCTCCCGAGGGTGCCCCTACAATGAGCAGTTCTTC
TRBV9	TRBJ2-7	-	-	CASSVAGTPLNEQYF	TGTGCCAGCAGCGTAGCTGGGACCCCCCTGAACGAGCAGTACTTC
TRBV7-3	TRBJ2-7	-	-	CASSLYPSYEQYF	TGTGCCAGCAGCTTATACCCTTCCTACGAGCAGTACTTC
TRBV9	TRBJ2-2	-	-	CASSAFTGELFF	TGTGCCAGCAGCGCCTTCACCGGGGAGCTGTTTTTT
TRBV3-1	TRBJ1-1	-	-	CASSQGMGTEAFF	TGTGCCAGCAGCCAGGGGATGGGGACTGAAGCTTTCTTT
TRBV13	TRBJ2-3	-	-	CASSLRAGPHLTDTQYF	TGTGCCAGCAGCTTAAGAGCAGGTCCCCACTTAACAGATACGCAGTATTTT
TRBV3-1	TRBJ2-7	-	TRBD1	CASSQADRDRGEQYF	TGTGCCAGCAGCCAAGCTGACCGGGACAGGGGCGAGCAGTACTTC
TRBV29-1	TRBJ1-5	-	-	CSVASGDNQPQHF	TGCAGCGTTGCATCGGGGGATAATCAGCCCCAGCATTTT
TRBV14	TRBJ1-1	-	-	CASSQTRDLNTEAFF	TGTGCCAGCAGCCAAACCCGGGACCTGAACACTGAAGCTTTCTTT
TRBV5-5	TRBJ1-5	-	-	CASSLSGLSNQPQHF	TGTGCCAGCAGCTTGAGCGGGCTTAGCAATCAGCCCCAGCATTTT
TRBV15	TRBJ2-2	-	-	CATSIGSIDTGELFF	TGTGCCACCAGCATCGGGAGTATTGACACCGGGGAGCTGTTTTTT
TRBV12-3/TRBV12-4	TRBJ1-5	-	TRBD1	CASSFFRPGQHNQPQHF	TGTGCCAGCAGTTTTTTTCGTCCGGGACAGCATAATCAGCCCCAGCATTTT
TRBV2	TRBJ2-7	-	-	CASKGALEQYF	TGTGCCAGCAAGGGAGCCCTCGAGCAGTACTTC
TRBV25-1	TRBJ2-7	once	TRBD1	CASSGGTGRDQYF	TGTGCCAGCAGTGGGGGGACAGGGCGAGATCAGTACTTC
TRBV9	TRBJ2-3	-	TRBD2	CASSVGLAGGVDSTDTQYF	TGTGCCAGCAGCGTCGGCCTAGCGGGAGGTGTCGATAGCACAGATACGCAGTATTTT
TRBV29-1	TRBJ1-1	-	-	CSAPAAGTEAFF	TGCAGCGCACCGGCCGCGGGAACTGAAGCTTTCTTT
TRBV5-4	TRBJ2-5	-	-	CASSFSDQETQYF	TGTGCCAGCAGCTTTAGCGACCAAGAGACCCAGTACTTC
TRBV20-1	TRBJ2-1	-	-	CSARDWDSGYNEQFF	TGCAGTGCTAGAGATTGGGATAGCGGTTACAATGAGCAGTTCTTC
TRBV19	TRBJ2-1	-	-	CASSMGGNPSYNEQFF	TGTGCCAGTAGTATGGGTGGAAACCCCTCCTACAATGAGCAGTTCTTC
TRBV19	TRBJ2-1	-	TRBD1	CASSIDTDRTRDEQFF	TGTGCCAGTAGTATAGATACGGACAGGACGAGGGATGAGCAGTTCTTC
TRBV28	TRBJ2-1	-	-	CASSQSDEQFF	TGTGCCAGCAGTCAGTCTGATGAGCAGTTCTTC
TRBV4-1	TRBJ1-5	-	-	CASSQGPDKSNQPQHF	TGCGCCAGCAGCCAAGGCCCGGACAAGAGCAATCAGCCCCAGCATTTT
TRBV30	TRBJ2-7	-	-	CAWSVRWQAEISSYEQYF	TGTGCCTGGAGTGTACGTTGGCAGGCCGAAATAAGCTCCTACGAGCAGTACTTC
TRBV24-1	TRBJ2-7	-	-	CATSQSVGGQYF	TGTGCCACCAGCCAAAGCGTAGGTGGGCAGTACTTC
TRBV15	TRBJ1-1	once	-	CATSSRGDEAFF	TGTGCCACCAGCAGTCGGGGGGATGAAGCTTTCTTT
TRBV20-1	TRBJ2-5	-	-	CSATKGETQYF	TGCAGTGCCACGAAGGGAGAGACCCAGTACTTC
TRBV29-1	TRBJ2-7	-	-	CSVDGGYEQYF	TGCAGCGTTGATGGGGGCTACGAGCAGTACTTC
TRBV21-1	TRBJ1-1	-	-	CASSKVYRGRVNTEAFF	TGTGCCAGCAGCAAAGTATACAGGGGGCGCGTGAACACTGAAGCTTTCTTT
TRBV9	TRBJ2-5	-	TRBD1	CASSPGTGSLETQYF	TGTGCCAGCAGCCCGGGGACAGGTTCTCTGGAGACCCAGTACTTC
TRBV25-1	TRBJ1-2	-	TRBD1	CASSELALASTGATNYGYTF	TGTGCCAGCAGTGAATTGGCATTGGCTTCTACAGGGGCGACAAACTATGGCTACACCTTC
TRBV5-4	TRBJ2-1	-	-	CASSSERDEQFF	TGTGCCAGCAGCTCCGAGCGGGATGAGCAGTTCTTC
TRBV2	TRBJ2-4	-	-	CASEGGKNIQYF	TGTGCCAGCGAAGGGGGAAAAAACATTCAGTACTTC
TRBV14	TRBJ2-3	-	-	CASSPGTSTDTQYF	TGTGCCAGCAGCCCGGGCACTAGCACAGATACGCAGTATTTT
TRBV7-2	TRBJ2-1	-	-	CASSPGDYLPPNEQFF	TGTGCCAGCAGCCCAGGGGACTACCTCCCCCCCAATGAGCAGTTCTTC
TRBV30	TRBJ2-3	-	TRBD1	CARTEGAGTDTQYF	TGTGCCCGGACCGAGGGGGCGGGCACAGATACGCAGTATTTT
TRBV20-1	TRBJ2-1	-	TRBD1	CSARTQGHEQFF	TGCAGTGCTAGAACACAGGGGCATGAGCAGTTCTTC
TRBV5-4	TRBJ2-3	-	TRBD1	CASSFDRDPTDTQYF	TGTGCCAGCAGCTTCGACAGGGACCCCACAGATACGCAGTATTTT
TRBV7-9	TRBJ2-1	-	TRBD2	CASRWTSGRVVYNEQFF	TGTGCCAGCAGGTGGACTAGCGGGAGAGTAGTTTACAATGAGCAGTTCTTC
TRBV5-5	TRBJ2-7	-	TRBD1	CASSRRQGSGSYEQYF	TGTGCCAGCAGCCGCCGACAGGGATCGGGCTCCTACGAGCAGTACTTC
TRBV2	TRBJ2-3	-	-	CASSDLTGTDTQYF	TGTGCCAGCAGTGACTTGACTGGCACAGATACGCAGTATTTT
TRBV19	TRBJ2-1	-	-	CASSMIRSSYNEQFF	TGTGCCAGTAGTATGATACGAAGCTCCTACAATGAGCAGTTCTTC
TRBV13	TRBJ1-4	-	-	CASSLVGEKLFF	TGTGCCAGCAGCTTAGTCGGGGAAAAACTGTTTTTT
TRBV12-3/TRBV12-4	TRBJ2-7	-	TRBD2	CASSLGGTGNYEQYF	TGTGCCAGCAGTTTGGGGGGGACGGGAAACTACGAGCAGTACTTC
TRBV19	TRBJ2-5	-	TRBD1	CASSILGQGALETQYF	TGTGCCAGTAGTATCCTCGGACAGGGGGCACTGGAGACCCAGTACTTC
TRBV28	TRBJ2-1	once	-	CASSLPPEGRDYNEQFF	TGTGCCAGCAGTTTACCCCCGGAGGGTCGGGACTACAATGAGCAGTTCTTC